Below, 3 T cell receptor beta chains from the same sample are listed, as sequenced in a study of long-term antiretroviral therapy in people with HIV. The libraries were made with immunoSEQ v3.0 at survey level. The data were produced by immunoSEQ multiplex PCR, yet TCRdb's version contains in-frame clones alone and is incomplete. The sample has 25,000 or so clones, around 83% seen once. The sequencing here drew on unsorted PBMCs, taken 3 years after starting antiretroviral therapy. The receptors shown here come from a man aged 18 to 30 with HIV.

The CDR3 DNA follows: TGTGCCACTAGCGGTCTCGGGGAGCTGTTTTTT. It codes for CATSGLGELFF. V and J are TRBV5-4 and TRBJ2-2; 7 bases are a match to TRBD2. CDR1 is SGHNT, CDR2 YYREEE, per germline (reference sequence). The CDR3 spans 11 residues. Trimming took 9 bases from V and 7 from J; bases not matched to a gene: 3.

This clone was recorded only once. The chain couples TRBV5-5 to TRBJ1-3, with TRBD1 matching over 7 bases. Per the germline V gene, CDR1 is SGHKS and CDR2 is YYEKEE (reference sequence). The trim removed 3 bases at V and 0 bases at J, leaving 6 bases unmatched. This CDR3 region has 16 residues. This CDR3 is CASSYFRDSSGNTIYF. The CDR3, as DNA: TGTGCCAGCAGCTACTTCCGGGACAGCTCTGGAAACACCATATATTTT.

The chain employs TRBV29-1 and TRBJ2-1, with D possibly matching TRBD1 (6 bases). With 4 bases removed from V and 8 bases from J, the gap between germline ends came to 27 bases. Germline assignment: CDR1 SQVTM and CDR2 ANQGSEA. This CDR3 comprises 17 residues. The CDR3, as DNA: TGCAGCGTTGTTCCTCTGGGCAGGGGACAAGGGGCTTATGAGCAGTTCTTC. This gives the protein CSVVPLGRGQGAYEQFF.